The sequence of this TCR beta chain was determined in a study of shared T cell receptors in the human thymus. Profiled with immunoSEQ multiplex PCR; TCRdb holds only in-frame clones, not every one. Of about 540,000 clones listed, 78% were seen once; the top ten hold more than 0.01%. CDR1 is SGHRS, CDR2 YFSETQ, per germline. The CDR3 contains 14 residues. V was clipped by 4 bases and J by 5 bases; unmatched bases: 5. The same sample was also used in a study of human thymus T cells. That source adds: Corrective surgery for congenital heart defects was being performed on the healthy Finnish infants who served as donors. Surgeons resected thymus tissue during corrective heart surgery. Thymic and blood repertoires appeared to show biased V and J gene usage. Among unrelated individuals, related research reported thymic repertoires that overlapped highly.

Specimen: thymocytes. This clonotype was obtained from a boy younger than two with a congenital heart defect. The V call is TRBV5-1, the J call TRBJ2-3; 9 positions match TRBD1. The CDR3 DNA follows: TGCGCCAGCAGCCACGGGACAGGGAGAGATACGCAGTATTTT. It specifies CASSHGTGRDTQYF.